The 20 T cell receptor beta chains below come from one sample, sequenced in a study of Ad26.COV2.S vaccination and SARS-CoV-2 variants. Sequencing was performed with immunoSEQ multiplex PCR; in TCRdb, only in-frame clones are kept and a portion is missing. In the table there are more than 300,000 clones, approximately 86% of which are singletons. Indicated treatment: some 19 received Ad26.COV2.S at low or high dose, single or two shots; about 5 received placebo; per-sample allocation not given. Samples came from day 63 after the first vaccine or placebo injection. The sample was peripheral blood, taken in a trial of Ad26.COV2.S vaccine versus placebo. The receptors shown here come from a person aged 18-60 years who received the Ad26.COV2.S COVID-19 vaccine or a placebo.

This chain uses TRBV10-2 with TRBJ2-7; TRBD2 agrees at 7 bases. The CDR3 is made up of 16 amino acids. The germline CDR1 and CDR2 sequences are WSHSY and SAAADI. V was clipped by 6 bases and J by 3 bases; unmatched bases: 14. CDR3 DNA: TGCGCCAGCAGGGCGGCCCCGGGACTACATATCTACGAGCAGTACTTC. Encoded protein: CASRAAPGLHIYEQYF.

This chain uses TRBV9 with TRBJ1-4, with a possible D match to TRBD1 (6 bases). V was cut by 0 bases and J by 5 bases, with 11 bases left in between. Germline loops: CDR1 SGDLS, CDR2 YYNGEE. The CDR3 loop spans 15 amino acids. The CDR3 nucleotides are TGTGCCAGCAGCGTAGGAGGACAGTTGAATGAAAAACTGTTTTTT. Amino acids: CASSVGGQLNEKLFF.

This chain uses TRBV5-6 with TRBJ1-3, with 9 bases identical to TRBD1. The CDR3 contains 15 residues. The germline CDR1 and CDR2 sequences are SGHDT and YYEEEE. J was trimmed by 2 bases and V by 3 bases; bases with no gene match: 3. CDR3 in DNA: TGTGCCAGCAGCTGGGGGGACAGGGCTGGAAACACCATATATTTT. This gives the protein CASSWGDRAGNTIYF.

This clone occurred a few times. This chain joins TRBV5-1 and TRBJ2-5; the D gene could be TRBD1 or TRBD2 (6 bases each). The CDR3 sequence is 16 residues long. Germline CDR1 reads SGHRS; CDR2 reads YFSETQ. The V gene lost 4 bases and the J gene lost 1 base, with 17 bases spanning the gap. The CDR3 DNA reads as TGCGCCAGCAGCCTGGGGGGCGGGATCGGCCAAGAGACCCAGTACTTC. Encoded protein: CASSLGGGIGQETQYF.

J is TRBJ2-3 and V is TRBV6-5; D is undetermined. This CDR3 comprises 11 residues. Germline V lookup: CDR1 MNHEY, CDR2 SVGAGI. Trimming stripped 7 bases from V and 6 bases from J, with 8 bases between. The CDR3 loop is CASIMADTQYF. CDR3 in DNA: TGTGCCAGCATCATGGCGGATACGCAGTATTTT.

This chain joins TRBV28 and TRBJ1-1, with D perhaps TRBD1 (5 bases). The CDR3 consists of 13 residues. Deletions cut 8 bases from V and 2 bases from J, with 12 bases between. The germline CDR1 and CDR2 sequences are MDHEN and SYDVKM. CDR3 sequence reads: CASVSGTNTEAFF. As DNA, the CDR3 is TGTGCCAGCGTTTCAGGGACTAACACTGAAGCTTTCTTT.

This chain uses TRBV9 with TRBJ1-5, with a weak D call TRBD1 (5 bases). The CDR3 has 15 amino acids. Germline CDR1 is SGDLS and CDR2 is YYNGEE. V lost 0 bases, J lost 1 base, and 8 bases lay in between. CDR3 coding DNA: TGTGCCAGCAGCGTAGAGGGGAGAAGCAATCAGCCCCAGCATTTT. It codes for CASSVEGRSNQPQHF.

This rearrangement joins TRBV28 to TRBJ1-3, with D tentatively TRBD1 (5 bases). There are 17 residues in the CDR3. Germline V gene data show CDR1 as MDHEN and CDR2 as SYDVKM. V lost 6 bases to trimming and J lost 1 base, with 19 bases between them. The chain's CDR3 is CASSWAPGRESGNTIYF. CDR3 nucleotide sequence: TGTGCCAGCAGCTGGGCCCCAGGGAGAGAGTCTGGAAACACCATATATTTT.

This CDR3 is CASSEALTRVLGHGYTF. As DNA, the CDR3 is TGTGCCAGCAGTGAAGCGCTTACAAGGGTGTTAGGGCATGGCTACACCTTC. The V and J genes are TRBV2 and TRBJ1-2; D is undetermined. The CDR3 is 17 residues long. CDR1 and CDR2 (germline): SNHLY, FYNNEI. V was shortened by 0 bases and J by 6 bases, with 20 bases between the two germline ends.

CDR3 bases: TGTGCCAGCAGACCCACAGTGGGGGCAGGGACTGAAGCTTTCTTT. This codes for CASRPTVGAGTEAFF. The genes are TRBV5-4 and TRBJ1-1; maybe TRBD1 (6 bases). This CDR3 is built from 15 residues. The germline CDR1 and CDR2 sequences are SGHNT and YYREEE (reference sequence). V lost 5 bases, J lost 5 bases, and 19 bases lay in between.

The genes are TRBV7-9 and TRBJ1-6; possible D gene TRBD1, 6 bases. Germline V CDR1 and CDR2: SEHNR, FQNEAQ (reference sequence). The CDR3 extends over 17 amino acids. Trimming shortened V by 3 bases and J by 0 bases, and 12 bases separated the two germline ends. The CDR3 region has the DNA TGTGCCAGCAGCTTCGCGGGGGCTAGCTCCTATAATTCACCCCTCCACTTT. Translating it yields CASSFAGASSYNSPLHF.

The CDR3, as DNA: TGTGCCAGCAGTGAAATCTATCGGACAGGGAGTGGCTACACCTTC. Amino acids: CASSEIYRTGSGYTF. V usage is TRBV6-1 and J usage is TRBJ1-2; 8 bases align to TRBD1. Germline CDR1 reads MNHNS; CDR2 reads SASEGT. This CDR3 contains 15 residues. The V gene end was trimmed by 2 bases and the J gene end by 7 bases; junction bases not matched to a gene: 9.

The chain employs TRBV9 and TRBJ1-2, with 7 nucleotides matching TRBD1. V gave up 1 base and J gave up 8 bases; unmatched junction bases: 2. Looked up from germline, CDR1 is SGDLS and CDR2 is YYNGEE. This CDR3 spans 12 amino acids. CDR3 amino acids: CASSVTGAGYTF. For the CDR3, the DNA is TGTGCCAGCAGCGTAACAGGGGCGGGCTACACCTTC.

V usage is TRBV5-1 and J usage is TRBJ2-5; D is undetermined. The V end lost 2 bases, the J end lost 4 bases, and 12 bases lay between the germline ends. The CDR3 contains 14 residues. Germline CDR1 reads SGHRS; CDR2 reads YFSETQ. This CDR3 reads CASSFRANGETQYF. The DNA of the CDR3 is TGCGCCAGCAGCTTCCGGGCCAACGGAGAGACCCAGTACTTC.

The rearrangement uses TRBV5-1 and TRBJ2-4; D assignment may be TRBD1 or TRBD2 (5 bases each). CDR3 length equals 16 residues. The germline V and J ends were trimmed by 4 bases and 5 bases, with 19 bases remaining between them. Germline assignment: CDR1 SGHRS and CDR2 YFSETQ. In nucleotides, the CDR3 is TGCGCCAGCAGCGTGACTATGAACGGACAAGAAAACATTCAGTACTTC. It encodes CASSVTMNGQENIQYF.

J is TRBJ2-7 and V is TRBV5-1, with 7 bases identical to TRBD2. V lost 0 bases to trimming and J lost 6 bases; unmatched junction nucleotides: 3. The CDR3 runs 13 residues. Germline assignment: CDR1 SGHRS and CDR2 YFSETQ. The CDR3 DNA follows: TGCGCCAGCAGCTTGGCGGGGGGAAGCGAGCAGTACTTC. Protein: CASSLAGGSEQYF.

This chain connects TRBV6-4 to TRBJ2-2; TRBD2 agrees at 7 bases. Germline V gene lookup returns CDR1 MRHNA and CDR2 SNTAGT. Germline trimming cut 11 bases from V and 1 base from J; bases unmatched to any gene: 7. The CDR3 is made up of 14 amino acids. The CDR3 DNA is TGTGCCTCGAGGGGAGGGGTGAACACCGGGGAGCTGTTTTTT. Amino acids: CASRGGVNTGELFF.

This clone turned up a few times. The chain links TRBV7-6 to TRBJ2-7; D gene uncertain. CDR1 and CDR2 (germline): SGHVS, FNYEAQ. The CDR3 covers 12 residues. The V and J ends lost 4 bases and 4 bases respectively, with 8 bases between them. CDR3 coding DNA: TGTGCCAGCAGCTCAAGCGCGTACGAGCAGTACTTC. It specifies CASSSSAYEQYF. Full variable domain (remainder filled in from reference TRBV7-6 and TRBJ2-7): GAGVSQSPRYKVTKRGQDVALRCDPISGHVSLYWYRQALGQGPEFLTYFNYEAQQDKSGLPNDRFSAERPEGSISTLTIQRTEQRDSAMYRCASSSSAYEQYFGPGTRLTVT.

The V gene is TRBV9, the J gene TRBJ1-1; perhaps TRBD1 as D (6 bases). The CDR3 extends over 16 amino acids. Trimming cost V 0 bases and J 5 bases, with 17 bases left between them. In germline, CDR1 is SGDLS, CDR2 YYNGEE. CDR3 coding DNA: TGTGCCAGCAGCGTAGGGCCCCTCGGGGGGCGAACTGAAGCTTTCTTT. This sequence encodes CASSVGPLGGRTEAFF.

This rearrangement joins TRBV27 to TRBJ1-6; D is unresolved. This CDR3 spans 20 amino acids. The V end was cut by 0 bases, the J end by 0 bases, with 18 bases between. The germline V gene encodes CDR1 MNHEY and CDR2 SMNVEV (reference sequence). The CDR3 is CASSLSAPHGGFSYNSPLHF. The DNA for the CDR3 is TGTGCCAGCAGTTTATCGGCCCCCCATGGTGGGTTCTCCTATAATTCACCCCTCCACTTT.